Sequencing of this T cell receptor (beta chain) was carried out in a study of PD-1 blockade in mismatch repair-deficient tumors. This table comes from immunoSEQ multiplex PCR, and its TCRdb copy is limited to in-frame clones, with some not included. The sample has roughly 120,000 clones, more than 60% seen once; the top ten hold about 5.1%. The material was peripheral blood, obtained 60 weeks after starting pembrolizumab. The clonotype was recovered from an adult with mismatch repair-deficient cancer.

CDR3: CASSERGGTGTGELFF. CDR3 DNA: TGTGCCAGCAGTGAACGGGGCGGGACAGGCACCGGGGAGCTGTTTTTT. V gene TRBV25-1 combines with J gene TRBJ2-2, with 8 bases that match TRBD1. Germline V gives CDR1 MGHDK, CDR2 SYGVNS. This CDR3 spans 16 amino acids. The trim removed 2 bases at V and 4 bases at J, leaving 6 bases unmatched.